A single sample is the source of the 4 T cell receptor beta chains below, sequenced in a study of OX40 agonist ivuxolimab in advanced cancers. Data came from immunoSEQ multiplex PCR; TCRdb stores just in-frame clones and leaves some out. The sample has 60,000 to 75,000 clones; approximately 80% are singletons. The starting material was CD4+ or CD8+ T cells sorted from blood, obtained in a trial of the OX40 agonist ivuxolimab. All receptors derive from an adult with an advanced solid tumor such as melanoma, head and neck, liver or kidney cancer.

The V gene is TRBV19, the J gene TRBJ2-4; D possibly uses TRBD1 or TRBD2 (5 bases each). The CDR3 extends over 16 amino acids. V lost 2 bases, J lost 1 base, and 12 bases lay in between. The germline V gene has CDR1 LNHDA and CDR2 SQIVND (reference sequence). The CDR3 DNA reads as TGTGCCAGTAGTATACCAGGGAGTAGCGCCAAAAACATTCAGTACTTC. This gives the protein CASSIPGSSAKNIQYF.

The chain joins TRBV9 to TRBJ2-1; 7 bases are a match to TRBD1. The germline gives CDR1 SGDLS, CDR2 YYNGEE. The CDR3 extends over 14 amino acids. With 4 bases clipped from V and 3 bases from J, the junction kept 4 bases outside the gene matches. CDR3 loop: CASSRGQGYNEQFF. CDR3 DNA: TGTGCCAGCAGCAGGGGGCAGGGCTACAATGAGCAGTTCTTC.

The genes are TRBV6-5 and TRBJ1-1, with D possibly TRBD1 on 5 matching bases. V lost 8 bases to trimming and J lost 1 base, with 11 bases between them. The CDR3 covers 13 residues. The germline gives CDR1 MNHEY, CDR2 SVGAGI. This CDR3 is CASGVTGNTEAFF. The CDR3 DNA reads TGTGCCAGCGGTGTTACAGGGAACACTGAAGCTTTCTTT.

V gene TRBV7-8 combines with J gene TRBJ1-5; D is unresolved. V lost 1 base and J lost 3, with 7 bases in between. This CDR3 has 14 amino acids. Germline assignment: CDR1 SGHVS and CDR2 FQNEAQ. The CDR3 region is CASSLEVVNQPQHF. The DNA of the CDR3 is TGTGCCAGCAGCTTAGAAGTGGTCAATCAGCCCCAGCATTTT.